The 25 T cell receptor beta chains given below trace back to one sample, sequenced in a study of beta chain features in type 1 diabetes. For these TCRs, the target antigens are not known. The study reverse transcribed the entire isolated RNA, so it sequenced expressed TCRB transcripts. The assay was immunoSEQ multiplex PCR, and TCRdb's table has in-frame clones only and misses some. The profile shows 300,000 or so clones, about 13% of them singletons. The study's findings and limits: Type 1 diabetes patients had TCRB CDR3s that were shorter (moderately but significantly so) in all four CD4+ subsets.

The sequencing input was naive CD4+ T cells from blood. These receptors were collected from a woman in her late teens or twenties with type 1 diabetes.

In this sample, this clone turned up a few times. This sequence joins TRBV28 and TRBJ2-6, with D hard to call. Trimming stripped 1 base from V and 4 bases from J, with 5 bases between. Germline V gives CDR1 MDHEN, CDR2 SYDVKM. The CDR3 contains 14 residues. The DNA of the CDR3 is TGTGCCAGCAGTTTATTAGAGGGGGCCAACGTCCTGACTTTC. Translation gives CASSLLEGANVLTF.

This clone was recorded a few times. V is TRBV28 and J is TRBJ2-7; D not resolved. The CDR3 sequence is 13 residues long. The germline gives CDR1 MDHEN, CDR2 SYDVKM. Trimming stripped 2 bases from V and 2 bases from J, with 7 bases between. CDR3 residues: CASSLSPTYEQYF. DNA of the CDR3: TGTGCCAGCAGTTTAAGCCCGACCTACGAGCAGTACTTC.

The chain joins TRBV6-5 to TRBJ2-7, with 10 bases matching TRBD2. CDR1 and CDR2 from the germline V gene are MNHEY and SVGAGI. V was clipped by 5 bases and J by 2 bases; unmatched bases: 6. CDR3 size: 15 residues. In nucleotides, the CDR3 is TGTGCCAGCAGTCGAACTAGCGGGGATACCTACGAGCAGTACTTC. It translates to CASSRTSGDTYEQYF.

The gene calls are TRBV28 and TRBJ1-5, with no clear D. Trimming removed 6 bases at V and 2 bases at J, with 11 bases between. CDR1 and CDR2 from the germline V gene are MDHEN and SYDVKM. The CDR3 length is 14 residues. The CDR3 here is CASSTPRGNQPQHF. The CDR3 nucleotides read TGTGCCAGCAGCACCCCGAGGGGCAATCAGCCCCAGCATTTT. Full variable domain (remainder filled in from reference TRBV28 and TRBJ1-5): DVKVTQSSRYLVKRTGEKVFLECVQDMDHENMFWYRQDPGLGLRLIYFSYDVKMKEKGDIPEGYSVSREKKERFSLILESASTNQTSMYLCASSTPRGNQPQHFGDGTRLSIL.

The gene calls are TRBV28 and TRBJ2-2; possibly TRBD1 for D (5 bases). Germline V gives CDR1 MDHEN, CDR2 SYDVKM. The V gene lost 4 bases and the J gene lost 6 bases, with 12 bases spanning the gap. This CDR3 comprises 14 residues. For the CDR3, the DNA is TGTGCCAGCAGTTCCTATTTCAGGGCCGGGGAGCTGTTTTTT. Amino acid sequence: CASSSYFRAGELFF.

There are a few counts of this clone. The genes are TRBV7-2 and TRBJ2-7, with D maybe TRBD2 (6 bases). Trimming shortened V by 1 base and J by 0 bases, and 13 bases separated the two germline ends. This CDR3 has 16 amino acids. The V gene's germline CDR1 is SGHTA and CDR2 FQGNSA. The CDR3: CASSLVGTPSSYEQYF. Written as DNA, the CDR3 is TGTGCCAGCAGCTTAGTCGGGACTCCGAGCTCCTACGAGCAGTACTTC. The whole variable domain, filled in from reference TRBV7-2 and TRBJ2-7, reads GAGVSQSPSNKVTEKGKDVELRCDPISGHTALYWYRQSLGQGLEFLIYFQGNSAPDKSGLPSDRFSAERTGGSVSTLTIQRTQQEDSAVYLCASSLVGTPSSYEQYFGPGTRLTVT.

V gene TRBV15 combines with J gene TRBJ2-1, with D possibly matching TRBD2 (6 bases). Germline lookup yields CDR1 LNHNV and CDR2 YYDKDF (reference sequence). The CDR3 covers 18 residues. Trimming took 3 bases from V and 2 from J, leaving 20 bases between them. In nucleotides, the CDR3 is TGTGCCACCAGCAGTGGGTTACTATCTAGCGTCCCCTACAATGAGCAGTTCTTC. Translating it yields CATSSGLLSSVPYNEQFF.

The CDR3 spells CASSGWGGSGRETQYF. The CDR3 nucleotides read TGTGCCAGCAGTGGTTGGGGCGGGAGTGGTCGGGAGACCCAGTACTTC. The chain recombines TRBV6-1 with TRBJ2-5, with 7 bases lining up with TRBD2. V dropped 4 bases and J dropped 5; count of bases not matched to a gene: 13. Per germline, CDR1 MNHNS and CDR2 SASEGT. The CDR3 is made up of 16 amino acids.

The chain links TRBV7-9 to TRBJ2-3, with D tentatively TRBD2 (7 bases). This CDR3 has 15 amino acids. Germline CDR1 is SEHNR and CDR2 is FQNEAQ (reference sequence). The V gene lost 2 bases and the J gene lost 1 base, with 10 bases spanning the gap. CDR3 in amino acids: CASSLRGAGTDTQYF. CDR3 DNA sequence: TGTGCCAGCAGCTTACGGGGGGCCGGCACAGATACGCAGTATTTT.

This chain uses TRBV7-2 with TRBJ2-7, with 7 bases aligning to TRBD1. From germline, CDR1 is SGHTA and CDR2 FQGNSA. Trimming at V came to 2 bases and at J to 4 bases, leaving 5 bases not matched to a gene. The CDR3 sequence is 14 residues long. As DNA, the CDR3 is TGTGCCAGCAGCTTAAGCACAGGGGTTTACGAGCAGTACGTC. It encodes CASSLSTGVYEQYV.

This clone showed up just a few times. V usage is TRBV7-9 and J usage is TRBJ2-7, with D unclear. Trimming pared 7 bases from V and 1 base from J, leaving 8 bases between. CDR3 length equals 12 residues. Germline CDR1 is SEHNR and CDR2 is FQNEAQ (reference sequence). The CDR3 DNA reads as TGTGCCAGCACCCGCGAATCCTACGAGCAGTACTTC. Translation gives CASTRESYEQYF.

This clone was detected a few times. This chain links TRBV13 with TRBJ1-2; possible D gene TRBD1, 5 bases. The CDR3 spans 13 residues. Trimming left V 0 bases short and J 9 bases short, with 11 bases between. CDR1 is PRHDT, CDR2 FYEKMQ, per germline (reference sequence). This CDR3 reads CASSLGLKGSYTF. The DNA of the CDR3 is TGTGCCAGCAGCTTAGGCCTGAAGGGGAGCTACACCTTC.

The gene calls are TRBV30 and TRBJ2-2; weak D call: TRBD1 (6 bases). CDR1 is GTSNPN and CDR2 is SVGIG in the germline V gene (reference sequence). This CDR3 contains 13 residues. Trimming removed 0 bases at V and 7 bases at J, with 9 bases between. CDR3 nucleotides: TGTGCCTGGAGTGTAGGGGGATACGGGGAGCTGTTTTTT. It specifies CAWSVGGYGELFF.

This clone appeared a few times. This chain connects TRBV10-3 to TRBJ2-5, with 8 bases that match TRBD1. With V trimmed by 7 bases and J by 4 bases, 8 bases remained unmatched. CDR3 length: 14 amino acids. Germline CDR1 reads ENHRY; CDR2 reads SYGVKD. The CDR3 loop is CAINSGGRGETQYF. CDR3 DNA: TGTGCCATCAACTCAGGGGGCAGGGGAGAGACCCAGTACTTC.

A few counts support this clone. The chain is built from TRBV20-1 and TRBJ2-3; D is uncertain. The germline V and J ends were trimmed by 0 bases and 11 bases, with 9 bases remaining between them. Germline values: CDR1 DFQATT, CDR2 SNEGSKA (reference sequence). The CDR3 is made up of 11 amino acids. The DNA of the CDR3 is TGCAGTGCTAGAGATTCGGTTAAGCAGTATTTT. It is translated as CSARDSVKQYF.

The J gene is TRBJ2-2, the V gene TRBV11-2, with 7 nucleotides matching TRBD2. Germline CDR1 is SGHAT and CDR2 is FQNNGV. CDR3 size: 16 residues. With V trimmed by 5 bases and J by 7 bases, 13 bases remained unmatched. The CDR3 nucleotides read TGTGCCAGCAGCCGTATCAGGGAGGGCCTCGGCGGGGAGCTGTTTTTT. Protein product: CASSRIREGLGGELFF. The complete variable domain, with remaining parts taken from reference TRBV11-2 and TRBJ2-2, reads EAGVAQSPRYKIIEKRQSVAFWCNPISGHATLYWYQQILGQGPKLLIQFQNNGVVDDSQLPKDRFSAERLKGVDSTLKIQPAKLEDSAVYLCASSRIREGLGGELFFGEGSRLTVL.

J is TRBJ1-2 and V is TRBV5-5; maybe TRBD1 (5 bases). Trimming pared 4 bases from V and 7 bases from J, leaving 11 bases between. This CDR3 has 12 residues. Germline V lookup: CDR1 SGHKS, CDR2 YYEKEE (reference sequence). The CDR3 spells CASSPRGGGYTF. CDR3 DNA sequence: TGTGCCAGCAGCCCTCGGGGGGGTGGCTACACCTTC.

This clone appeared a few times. CDR3 in amino acids: CAWSSPSRGKGEAFF. The CDR3 DNA follows: TGTGCCTGGTCTTCGCCCTCCAGGGGAAAAGGTGAAGCTTTCTTT. J is TRBJ1-1 and V is TRBV30; a possible D gene is TRBD1 (6 bases). V was pared by 5 bases and J by 7 bases, with 23 bases between. Germline V gives CDR1 GTSNPN, CDR2 SVGIG (reference sequence). The CDR3 extends over 15 amino acids.

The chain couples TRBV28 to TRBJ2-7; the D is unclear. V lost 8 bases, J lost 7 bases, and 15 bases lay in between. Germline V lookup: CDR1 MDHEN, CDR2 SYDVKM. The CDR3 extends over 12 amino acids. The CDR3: CASAGAPREQYV. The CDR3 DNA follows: TGTGCCAGCGCAGGAGCCCCGCGGGAGCAGTACGTC.

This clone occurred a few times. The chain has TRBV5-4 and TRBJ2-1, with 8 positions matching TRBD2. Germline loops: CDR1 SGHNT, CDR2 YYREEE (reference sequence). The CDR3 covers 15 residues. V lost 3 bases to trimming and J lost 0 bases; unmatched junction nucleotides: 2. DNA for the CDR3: TGTGCCAGCAGCTCAGCGGGAGCCTCCTACAATGAGCAGTTCTTC. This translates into CASSSAGASYNEQFF.

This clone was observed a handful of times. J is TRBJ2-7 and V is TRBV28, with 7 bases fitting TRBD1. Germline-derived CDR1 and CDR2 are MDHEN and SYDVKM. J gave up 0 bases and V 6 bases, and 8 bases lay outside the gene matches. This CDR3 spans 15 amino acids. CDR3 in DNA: TGTGCCAGCAGCTCTGGACAGGCGAGCTCCTACGAGCAGTACTTC. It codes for CASSSGQASSYEQYF.

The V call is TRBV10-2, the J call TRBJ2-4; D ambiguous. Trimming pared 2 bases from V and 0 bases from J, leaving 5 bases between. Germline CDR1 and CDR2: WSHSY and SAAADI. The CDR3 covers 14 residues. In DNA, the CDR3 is TGCGCCAGCAGTGAGGGGCTAGCCAAAAACATTCAGTACTTC. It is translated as CASSEGLAKNIQYF.

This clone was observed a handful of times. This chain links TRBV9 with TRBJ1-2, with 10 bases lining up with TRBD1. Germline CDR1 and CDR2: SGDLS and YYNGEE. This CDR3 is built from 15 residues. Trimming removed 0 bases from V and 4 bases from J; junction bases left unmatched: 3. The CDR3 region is CASSVDGTGAYGYTF. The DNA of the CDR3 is TGTGCCAGCAGCGTAGACGGGACAGGGGCCTATGGCTACACCTTC.

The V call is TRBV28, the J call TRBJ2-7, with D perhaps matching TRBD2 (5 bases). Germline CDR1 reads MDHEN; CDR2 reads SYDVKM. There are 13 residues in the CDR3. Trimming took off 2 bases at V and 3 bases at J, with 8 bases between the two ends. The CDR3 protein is CASSLDGGYEQYF. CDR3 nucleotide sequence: TGTGCCAGCAGTTTAGACGGAGGCTACGAGCAGTACTTC.

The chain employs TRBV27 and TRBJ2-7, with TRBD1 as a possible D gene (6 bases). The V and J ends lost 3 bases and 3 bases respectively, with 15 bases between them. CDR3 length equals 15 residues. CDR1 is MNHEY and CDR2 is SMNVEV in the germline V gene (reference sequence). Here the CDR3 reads CASSLWGQGDYEQYF. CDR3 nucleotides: TGTGCCAGCAGTTTGTGGGGACAAGGGGACTACGAGCAGTACTTC.